The T cell receptor beta chain under discussion was sequenced for a study of blood T cell repertoires in COVID-19. Study-wide context: The samples span acute and convalescent COVID-19 from the United States, Italy and Spain. In each case, the material was cDNA or gDNA derived from T cells, B-cell-depleted T cells, or PBMCs.

Original handling: Quantification of nucleated cells was approximated via reference gene primer amplification. The data were produced by immunoSEQ multiplex PCR, yet TCRdb's version contains in-frame clones alone and is incomplete. The DNA was the basis for D and trimming; V, J and clone size are from that table. The sample lists about 280,000 clones, roughly nine tenths occurring once. The CDR3 has 14 amino acids. Looked up from germline, CDR1 is SGHRS and CDR2 is YFSETQ. Trimming cost V 0 bases and J 1 base, with 7 bases left between them. The chain employs TRBV5-1 and TRBJ1-1; tentatively, D is TRBD1 (5 bases). This TCR was sampled from a man aged 40-50 years with active or convalescent COVID-19. The sequencing input was peripheral blood. CDR3 DNA: TGCGCCAGCAGCTTGGCCGGACAGAACACTGAAGCTTTCTTT. Encoded protein: CASSLAGQNTEAFF.